This is a list of T cell receptor beta chains from one sample in a study of cytomegalovirus exposure and HLA in healthy donors. TCRdb keeps only in-frame clones here, not all; method: immunoSEQ multiplex PCR. The sample holds 97,000 or so clones, approximately 77% seen once. Sequences were obtained from PBMCs. These receptors were collected from a male donor in good health and CMV-seropositive. CDR3s include the opening cysteine and the closing phenylalanine or tryptophan. D genes are given only for firm matches. Part of the rows lack a size; the others show once, few, many or a class for expanded clones.

TGTGCCAGCAGTGAAAGTAGGCTAGCGGGAAACACCGGGGAGCTGTTTTTT,CASSESRLAGNTGELFF,TRBD2,TRBJ2-2,.,TRBV2
TGTGCCAGCAGCCGCGGGACTAGCGGGCTCTACGAGCAGTACTTC,CASSRGTSGLYEQYF,TRBD2,TRBJ2-7,few,TRBV6-5
TGTGCCAGCAGCTTCGGTTTCGGGGAGCTGTTTTTT,CASSFGFGELFF,.,TRBJ2-2,.,TRBV5-8
TGTGCCAGCTCGCTTCAAGACAGGGTCTCGACTGAAGCTTTCTTT,CASSLQDRVSTEAFF,TRBD1,TRBJ1-1,.,TRBV18
TGCGCCAGCAGCGAACAGACGAACACTGAAGCTTTCTTT,CASSEQTNTEAFF,.,TRBJ1-1,once,TRBV5-1
TGTGCCAGCAGCCCCGATAGCGGGTTCGATGAGCAGTTCTTC,CASSPDSGFDEQFF,TRBD2,TRBJ2-1,.,TRBV7-6
TGTGCCACCAGCAGAGGCGGGACTAGCGCCAACGAGCAGTACTTC,CATSRGGTSANEQYF,TRBD2,TRBJ2-7,.,TRBV15
TGTGCCAGCAGTCAAGGGGGCTCTGGAAACACCATATATTTT,CASSQGGSGNTIYF,.,TRBJ1-3,.,TRBV7-9
TGCGCCAGCAGTTTGTTTGGGGAGAACTACGAGCAGTACTTC,CASSLFGENYEQYF,.,TRBJ2-7,.,TRBV5-1
TGTGCCAGCAGCTTAAGCAGGAACACTGAAGCTTTCTTT,CASSLSRNTEAFF,.,TRBJ1-1,.,TRBV7-3
TGTGCCAGCAGCTTAGGAGATTCCTCCTACAATGAGCAGTTCTTC,CASSLGDSSYNEQFF,.,TRBJ2-1,.,TRBV11-3
TGTGCCAGCAGTGTACGGGACAGGGGGGGCGAGCAGTACTTC,CASSVRDRGGEQYF,TRBD1,TRBJ2-7,.,TRBV25-1
TGTGCCAGCTCACCACCGGGACTACAAGAGACCCAGTACTTC,CASSPPGLQETQYF,TRBD2,TRBJ2-5,few,TRBV18
TGCGCCAGCAGCTTGGCCGACAGGGGCATCGAGACCCAGTACTTC,CASSLADRGIETQYF,TRBD1,TRBJ2-5,.,TRBV5-1
TGCAGCGTTGAAGGGACAGCGAACACTGAAGCTTTCTTT,CSVEGTANTEAFF,.,TRBJ1-1,.,TRBV29-1
TGTGCCAGCAGCTTGGTTCGGGGGGCAGGCTCCTACGAGCAGTACTTC,CASSLVRGAGSYEQYF,.,TRBJ2-7,.,TRBV5-6
TGTGCCAGCAGTTACTCGAGACCCGGGGATACGCAGTATTTT,CASSYSRPGDTQYF,.,TRBJ2-3,.,TRBV6-6
TGTTCCAGCAGCTCGGACAGCAAGGGTCGGGCAGATACGCAGTATTTT,CSSSSDSKGRADTQYF,.,TRBJ2-3,once,TRBV7-9
TGCAGCGCACAGACAGGGCGGCACACTGAAGCTTTCTTT,CSAQTGRHTEAFF,TRBD1,TRBJ1-1,few,TRBV29-1
TGTGCCAGCAGTTTATTGGGGGAGGGTGAGCAGTTCTTC,CASSLLGEGEQFF,TRBD2,TRBJ2-1,.,TRBV28
TGTGCCAGCAGCCTACCTCACAGTTCCTACGAGCAGTACTTC,CASSLPHSSYEQYF,.,TRBJ2-7,once,TRBV7-2
TGCGCCAGCAGCCACCCGGACAGGGGCTATGGCTACACCTTC,CASSHPDRGYGYTF,TRBD1,TRBJ1-2,.,TRBV4-3
TGTGCCAGCAGCTTGGGACAGGCCCCCTATGGCTACACCTTC,CASSLGQAPYGYTF,TRBD1,TRBJ1-2,.,TRBV7-2
TGTGCCAGCAGCGTAGCTAGCGGTCCCTACGAGCAGTACTTC,CASSVASGPYEQYF,TRBD2,TRBJ2-7,.,TRBV9
TGTGCCAGCAGTTATCAGACAGGGTCCTACGAGCAGTACTTC,CASSYQTGSYEQYF,TRBD1,TRBJ2-7,.,TRBV6-6
TGTGCCAGCAGCTTCGGGACAGGGGCCGGGGGGGAGCTGTTTTTT,CASSFGTGAGGELFF,TRBD1,TRBJ2-2,.,TRBV7-2
TGTGCCAGCAGTTCCACGGGACAGGGTGCGGGCGAGCAGTACTTC,CASSSTGQGAGEQYF,TRBD1,TRBJ2-7,.,TRBV28
TGTGCCAGTAGTTCGGGAGATTGGAGGGTCCGAGAGACCCAGTACTTC,CASSSGDWRVRETQYF,.,TRBJ2-5,.,TRBV19
TGTGCCAGCAGCCCCGGGACAGGGAGTCAGCCCCAGCATTTT,CASSPGTGSQPQHF,TRBD1,TRBJ1-5,few,TRBV7-2
TGTGCCACCTTAGGACAGACTCCCTACAATGAGCAGTTCTTC,CATLGQTPYNEQFF,.,TRBJ2-1,.,TRBV5-4
TGTGCCAGCAGCCCGGAGGATGGGGAGACCCAGTACTTC,CASSPEDGETQYF,.,TRBJ2-5,.,TRBV11-2
TGTGCCAGCAGCTTAGTGGCTAGCGGGAGGGCCGGGCCCTACGAGCAGTACTTC,CASSLVASGRAGPYEQYF,TRBD2,TRBJ2-7,.,TRBV7-2
TGTGCCAGCAGCCCAAAGGGAGGCACTGAAGCTTTCTTT,CASSPKGGTEAFF,.,TRBJ1-1,once,TRBV11-3
TGCGCCAGCAGCCAAGCAACAGGAACCGGGGCCAACGTCCTGACTTTC,CASSQATGTGANVLTF,.,TRBJ2-6,.,TRBV4-3
TGTGCCAGCAGCGGACTCGGGACAGGCCCTGGCTACACCTTC,CASSGLGTGPGYTF,TRBD1,TRBJ1-2,.,TRBV9
TGTGCCTGGAGTAGGGGACGGGAGGGCCGAAGGGCCAAAAACATTCAGTACTTC,CAWSRGREGRRAKNIQYF,TRBD2,TRBJ2-4,.,TRBV30
TGTGCCACCAGCAGAGACGGTTTTAATGAAAAACTGTTTTTT,CATSRDGFNEKLFF,.,TRBJ1-4,.,TRBV15
TGTGCCAGTAGTAGTACAGGGGCCGGGGGCAATCAGCCCCAGCATTTT,CASSSTGAGGNQPQHF,TRBD1,TRBJ1-5,.,TRBV19
TGTGCCAGCCGGTCTTTGGAAGCTTTCTTT,CASRSLEAFF,.,TRBJ1-1,.,TRBV28
TGTGCCAGCAGCCGGGGGGGGACTAGCGGGTCCAACACCGGGGAGCTGTTTTTT,CASSRGGTSGSNTGELFF,TRBD2,TRBJ2-2,.,TRBV5-4
TGCGCCAGCAGCTTGGAGACAGGTGGCAAAGAGACCCAGTACTTC,CASSLETGGKETQYF,.,TRBJ2-5,.,TRBV5-1
TGTGCCAGCAGTTTCGGGACAGGGGTACGGAATGGGCAGTTCTTC,CASSFGTGVRNGQFF,TRBD1,TRBJ2-1,.,TRBV28
TGTGCCAGCAGCTCCGGCGGCGCGGGTCCCCAAGAGACCCAGTACTTC,CASSSGGAGPQETQYF,.,TRBJ2-5,.,TRBV7-7
TGTGCCACGTGGGACAGGGCCCCCACAGATACGCAGTATTTT,CATWDRAPTDTQYF,TRBD1,TRBJ2-3,.,TRBV28
TGTGCCAGCAGTGGGGGGAGGAAAGAGACCCAGTACTTC,CASSGGRKETQYF,.,TRBJ2-5,.,TRBV2
TGTGCCATCAGTGGGGGGGCTAGCGGGAACCAAGAGACCCAGTACTTC,CAISGGASGNQETQYF,TRBD2,TRBJ2-5,.,TRBV10-3
TGCAGCGTTGGTGGAGGGAACACCGGGGAGCTGTTTTTT,CSVGGGNTGELFF,.,TRBJ2-2,.,TRBV29-1
TGTGCCAGCAGCTTGGGGGGGACTATCTGGGGAGAGACCCAGTACTTC,CASSLGGTIWGETQYF,TRBD2,TRBJ2-5,.,TRBV5-4
TGTGCCAGCAGCTCTACGAGCACTAATGAAAAACTGTTTTTT,CASSSTSTNEKLFF,.,TRBJ1-4,.,TRBV11-2
TGCGCCAGCAGCCCTTACCACTTAAGGAGCGGGCCCCGCGTGGCGTACAATGAGCAGTTCTTC,CASSPYHLRSGPRVAYNEQFF,.,TRBJ2-1,.,TRBV4-3
TGTGCCAGTACCCCGGGACATACGAACACCGGGGAGCTGTTTTTT,CASTPGHTNTGELFF,.,TRBJ2-2,.,TRBV19
TGTGCCGTACTCACCCCGGGACAGGAGAACACTGAAGCTTTCTTT,CAVLTPGQENTEAFF,TRBD1,TRBJ1-1,.,TRBV7-9
TGTGCCAGCAGCCAAGATGACAGGGTTTTCACTGAAACTTTCTTT,CASSQDDRVFTETFF,TRBD1,TRBJ1-1,.,TRBV4-2
TGTGCCAGCAGCCGTCTTTTGAGAGCTGATTACAATGAGCAGTTCTTC,CASSRLLRADYNEQFF,.,TRBJ2-1,.,TRBV9
TGTGCCAGCAGTTCCCCGGGACACTTGGCTGAAGCTTTCTTT,CASSSPGHLAEAFF,.,TRBJ1-1,.,TRBV7-2
TGTGCCAGCAGCTTATTACGGACAGGTGATGCGCCCCAGCATTTT,CASSLLRTGDAPQHF,TRBD1,TRBJ1-5,.,TRBV7-2
TGCGCCAGCAGCCGACGGACAGGGGAAAAACTGTTTTTT,CASSRRTGEKLFF,TRBD1,TRBJ1-4,.,TRBV4-1